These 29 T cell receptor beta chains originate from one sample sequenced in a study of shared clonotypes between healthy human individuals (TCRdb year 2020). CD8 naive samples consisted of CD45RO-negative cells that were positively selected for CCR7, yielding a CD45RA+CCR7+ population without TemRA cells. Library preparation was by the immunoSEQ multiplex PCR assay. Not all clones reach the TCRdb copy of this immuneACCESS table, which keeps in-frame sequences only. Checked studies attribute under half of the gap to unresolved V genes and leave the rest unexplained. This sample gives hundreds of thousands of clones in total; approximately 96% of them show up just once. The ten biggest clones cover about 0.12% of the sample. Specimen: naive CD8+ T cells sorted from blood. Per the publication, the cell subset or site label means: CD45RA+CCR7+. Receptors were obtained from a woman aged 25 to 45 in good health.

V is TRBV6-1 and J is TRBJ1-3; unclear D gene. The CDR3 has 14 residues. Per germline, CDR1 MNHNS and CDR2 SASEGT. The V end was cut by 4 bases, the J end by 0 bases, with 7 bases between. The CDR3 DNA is TGTGCCAGCAGTGTCCCACCCTCTGGAAACACCATATATTTT. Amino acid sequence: CASSVPPSGNTIYF.

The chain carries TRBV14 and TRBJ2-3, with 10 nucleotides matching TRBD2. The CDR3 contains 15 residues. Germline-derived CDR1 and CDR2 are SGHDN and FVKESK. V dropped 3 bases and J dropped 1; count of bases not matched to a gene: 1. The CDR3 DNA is TGTGCCAGCAGCCAGCTAGCGGGAGGCACAGATACGCAGTATTTT. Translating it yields CASSQLAGGTDTQYF.

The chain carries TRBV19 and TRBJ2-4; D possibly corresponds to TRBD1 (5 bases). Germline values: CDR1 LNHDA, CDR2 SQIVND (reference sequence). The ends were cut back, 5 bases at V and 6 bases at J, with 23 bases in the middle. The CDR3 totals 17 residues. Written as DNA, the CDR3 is TGTGCCAGTAGTTTCTCCCCCCGGCAGGGTGCAAGAAACATTCAGTACTTC. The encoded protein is CASSFSPRQGARNIQYF.

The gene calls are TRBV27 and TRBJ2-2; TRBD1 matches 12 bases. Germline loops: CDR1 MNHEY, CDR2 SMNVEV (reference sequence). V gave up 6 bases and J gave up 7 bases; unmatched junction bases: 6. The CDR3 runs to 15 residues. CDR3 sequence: CASSTGQGAVGELFF. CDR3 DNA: TGTGCCAGCAGCACGGGACAGGGGGCGGTCGGGGAGCTGTTTTTT.

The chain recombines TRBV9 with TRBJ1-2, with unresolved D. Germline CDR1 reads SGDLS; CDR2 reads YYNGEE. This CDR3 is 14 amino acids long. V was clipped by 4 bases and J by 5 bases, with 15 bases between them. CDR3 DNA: TGTGCCAGCAGCCCGGGCCTCCCGGGATATGGCTACACCTTC. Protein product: CASSPGLPGYGYTF.

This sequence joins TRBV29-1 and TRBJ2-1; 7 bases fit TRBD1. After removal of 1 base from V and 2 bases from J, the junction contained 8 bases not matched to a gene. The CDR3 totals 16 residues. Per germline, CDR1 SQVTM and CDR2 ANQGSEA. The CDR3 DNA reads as TGCAGCGTTGAAGGTAAACAGGGGTCTACCTACAATGAGCAGTTCTTC. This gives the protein CSVEGKQGSTYNEQFF.

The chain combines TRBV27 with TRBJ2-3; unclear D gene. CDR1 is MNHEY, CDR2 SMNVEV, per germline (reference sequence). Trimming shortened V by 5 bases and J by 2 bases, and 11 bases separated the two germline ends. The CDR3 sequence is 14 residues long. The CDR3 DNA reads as TGTGCCAGCAGTCCTCGGGCAGCCACAGATACGCAGTATTTT. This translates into CASSPRAATDTQYF.

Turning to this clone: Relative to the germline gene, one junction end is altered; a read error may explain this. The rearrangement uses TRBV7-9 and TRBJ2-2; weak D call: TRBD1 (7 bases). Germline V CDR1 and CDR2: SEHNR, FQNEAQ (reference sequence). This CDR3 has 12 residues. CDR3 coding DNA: TGCACGGGGGACAGGAACACCGGGGAGCTGTTTTTT. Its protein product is CTGDRNTGELFF.

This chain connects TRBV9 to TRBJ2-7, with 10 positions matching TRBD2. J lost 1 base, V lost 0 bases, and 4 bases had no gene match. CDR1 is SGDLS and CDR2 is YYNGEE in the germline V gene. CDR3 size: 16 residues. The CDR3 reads CASSVAPSGGSYEQYF. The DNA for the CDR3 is TGTGCCAGCAGCGTAGCCCCTAGCGGGGGTTCCTACGAGCAGTACTTC.

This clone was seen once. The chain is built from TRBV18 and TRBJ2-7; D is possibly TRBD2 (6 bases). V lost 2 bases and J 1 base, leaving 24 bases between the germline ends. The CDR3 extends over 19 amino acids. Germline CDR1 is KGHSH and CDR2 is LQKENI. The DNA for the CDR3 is TGTGCCAGCTCACCATACTCACACCTTACGACACGGGGGTCCTACGAGCAGTACTTC. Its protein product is CASSPYSHLTTRGSYEQYF. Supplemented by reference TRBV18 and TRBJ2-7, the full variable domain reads NAGVMQNPRHLVRRRGQEARLRCSPMKGHSHVYWYRQLPEEGLKFMVYLQKENIIDESGMPKERFSAEFPKEGPSILRIQQVVRGDSAAYFCASSPYSHLTTRGSYEQYFGPGTRLTVT.

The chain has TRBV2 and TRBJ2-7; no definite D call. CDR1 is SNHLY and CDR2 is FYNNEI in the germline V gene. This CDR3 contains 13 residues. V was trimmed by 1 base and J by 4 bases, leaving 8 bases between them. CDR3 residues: CASSEEASYEQYF. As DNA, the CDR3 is TGTGCCAGCAGTGAAGAAGCGTCGTACGAGCAGTACTTC.

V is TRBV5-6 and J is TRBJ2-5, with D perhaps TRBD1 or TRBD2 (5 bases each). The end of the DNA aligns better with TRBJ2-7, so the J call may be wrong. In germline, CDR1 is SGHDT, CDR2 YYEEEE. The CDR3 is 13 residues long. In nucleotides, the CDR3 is TGTGCCAGCAGCTTGCCCGGGGCGGCCGAGCAGTACTTC. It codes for CASSLPGAAEQYF.

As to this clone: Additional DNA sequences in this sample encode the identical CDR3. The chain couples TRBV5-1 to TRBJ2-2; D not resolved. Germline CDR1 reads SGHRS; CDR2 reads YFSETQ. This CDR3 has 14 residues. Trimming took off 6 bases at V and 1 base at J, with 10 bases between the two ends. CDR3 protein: CASTLAENTGELFF. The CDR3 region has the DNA TGCGCCAGCACCCTGGCAGAGAACACCGGGGAGCTGTTTTTT. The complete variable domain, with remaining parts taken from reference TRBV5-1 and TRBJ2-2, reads KAGVTQTPRYLIKTRGQQVTLSCSPISGHRSVSWYQQTPGQGLQFLFEYFSETQRNKGNFPGRFSGRQFSNSRSEMNVSTLELGDSALYLCASTLAENTGELFFGEGSRLTVL.

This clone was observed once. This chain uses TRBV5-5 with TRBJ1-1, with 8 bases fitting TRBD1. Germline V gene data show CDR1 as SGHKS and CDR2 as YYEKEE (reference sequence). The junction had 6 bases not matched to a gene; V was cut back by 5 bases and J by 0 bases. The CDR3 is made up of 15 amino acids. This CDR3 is CASSQNRGVNTEAFF. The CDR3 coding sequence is TGTGCCAGCAGTCAAAACAGGGGGGTGAACACTGAAGCTTTCTTT.

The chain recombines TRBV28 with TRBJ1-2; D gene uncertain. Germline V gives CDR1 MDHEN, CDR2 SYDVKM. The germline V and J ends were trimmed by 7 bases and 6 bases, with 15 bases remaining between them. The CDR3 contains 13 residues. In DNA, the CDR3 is TGTGCCAGCACCCTAAGCCGCTTAGATGGCTACACCTTC. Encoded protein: CASTLSRLDGYTF.

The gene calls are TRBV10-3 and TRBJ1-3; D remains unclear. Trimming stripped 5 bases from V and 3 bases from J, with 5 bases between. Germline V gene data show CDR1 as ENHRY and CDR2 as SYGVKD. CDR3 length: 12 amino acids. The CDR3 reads CAISPSGNTIYF. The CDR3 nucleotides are TGTGCCATCAGTCCTAGTGGAAACACCATATATTTT.

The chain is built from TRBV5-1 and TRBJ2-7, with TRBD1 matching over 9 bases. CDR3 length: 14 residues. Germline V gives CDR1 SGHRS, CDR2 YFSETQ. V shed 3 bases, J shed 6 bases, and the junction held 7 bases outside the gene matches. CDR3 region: CASSWTGVLPEQYF. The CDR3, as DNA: TGCGCCAGCAGCTGGACAGGGGTACTTCCCGAGCAGTACTTC.

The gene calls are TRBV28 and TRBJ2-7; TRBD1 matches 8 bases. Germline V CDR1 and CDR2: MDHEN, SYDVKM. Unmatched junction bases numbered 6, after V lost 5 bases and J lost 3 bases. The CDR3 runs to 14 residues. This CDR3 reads CASSRDRGNYEQYF. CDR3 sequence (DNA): TGTGCCAGCAGTCGCGACAGGGGTAACTACGAGCAGTACTTC. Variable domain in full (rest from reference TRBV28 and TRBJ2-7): DVKVTQSSRYLVKRTGEKVFLECVQDMDHENMFWYRQDPGLGLRLIYFSYDVKMKEKGDIPEGYSVSREKKERFSLILESASTNQTSMYLCASSRDRGNYEQYFGPGTRLTVT.

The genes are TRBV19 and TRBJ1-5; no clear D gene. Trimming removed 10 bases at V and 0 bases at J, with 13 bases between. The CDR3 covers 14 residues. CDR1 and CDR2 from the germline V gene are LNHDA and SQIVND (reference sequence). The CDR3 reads CATTLEYSNQPQHF. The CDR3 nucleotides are TGTGCCACCACTTTGGAGTATAGCAATCAGCCCCAGCATTTT.

CDR3 in DNA: TGTGCCAGCAGCTTCTGGAGGAGCTCCTATAATTCACCCCTCCACTTT. The encoded protein is CASSFWRSSYNSPLHF. This chain links TRBV7-9 with TRBJ1-6; D is uncertain. The CDR3 contains 16 residues. Germline CDR1 SEHNR, CDR2 FQNEAQ (reference sequence). Trimming stripped 3 bases from V and 0 bases from J, with 9 bases between.

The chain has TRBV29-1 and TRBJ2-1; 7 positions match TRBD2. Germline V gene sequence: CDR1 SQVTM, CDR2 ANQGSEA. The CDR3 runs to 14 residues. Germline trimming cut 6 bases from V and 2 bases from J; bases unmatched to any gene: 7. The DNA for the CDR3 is TGCAGCGTCGGCGGGAGAGGGACCTACAATGAGCAGTTCTTC. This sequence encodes CSVGGRGTYNEQFF.

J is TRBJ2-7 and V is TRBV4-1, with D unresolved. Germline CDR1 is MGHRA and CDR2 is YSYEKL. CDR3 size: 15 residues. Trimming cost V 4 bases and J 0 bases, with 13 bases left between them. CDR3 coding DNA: TGCGCCAGCAGCCTTGAGCAGTATAGCTCCTACGAGCAGTACTTC. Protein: CASSLEQYSSYEQYF.

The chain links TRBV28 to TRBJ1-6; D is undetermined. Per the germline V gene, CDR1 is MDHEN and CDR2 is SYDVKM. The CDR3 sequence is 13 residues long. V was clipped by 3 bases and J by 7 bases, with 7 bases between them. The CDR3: CASSFLGNSPLHF. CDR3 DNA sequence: TGTGCCAGCAGTTTTTTGGGAAATTCACCCCTCCACTTT.

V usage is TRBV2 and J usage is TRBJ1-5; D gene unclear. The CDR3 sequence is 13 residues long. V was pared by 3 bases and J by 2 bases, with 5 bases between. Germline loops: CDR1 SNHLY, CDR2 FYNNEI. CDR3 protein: CASSDLGNQPQHF. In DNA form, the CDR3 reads TGTGCCAGCAGTGACTTGGGCAATCAGCCCCAGCATTTT.

The DNA for the CDR3 is TGTGCCAGCAGCCAAAAGGGGGGGCTAGCGGGAGGACGGAATGAGCAGTTCTTC. Its translation: CASSQKGGLAGGRNEQFF. The chain carries TRBV14 and TRBJ2-1; 11 bases align to TRBD2. Germline assignment: CDR1 SGHDN and CDR2 FVKESK. CDR3 length: 18 residues. The trim removed 2 bases at V and 7 bases at J, leaving 13 bases unmatched. Drawing the rest from reference TRBV14 and TRBJ2-1, the complete variable domain is EAGVTQFPSHSVIEKGQTVTLRCDPISGHDNLYWYRRVMGKEIKFLLHFVKESKQDESGMPNNRFLAERTGGTYSTLKVQPAELEDSGVYFCASSQKGGLAGGRNEQFFGPGTRLTVL.

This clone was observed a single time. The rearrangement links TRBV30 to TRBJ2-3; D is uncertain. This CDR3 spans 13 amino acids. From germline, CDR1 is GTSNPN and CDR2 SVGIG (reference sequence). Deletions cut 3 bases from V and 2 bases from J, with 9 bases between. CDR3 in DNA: TGTGCCTGGAGGCAAGAGATCACAGATACGCAGTATTTT. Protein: CAWRQEITDTQYF.

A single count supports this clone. CDR3 amino acids: CASSLVPGQGSYEQYF. The CDR3 nucleotides read TGCGCCAGCAGCCTCGTACCGGGACAGGGTTCCTACGAGCAGTACTTC. The chain recombines TRBV4-1 with TRBJ2-7, with 9 bases that match TRBD1. Per the germline V gene, CDR1 is MGHRA and CDR2 is YSYEKL. This CDR3 comprises 16 residues. The trim removed 4 bases at V and 1 base at J, leaving 8 bases unmatched.

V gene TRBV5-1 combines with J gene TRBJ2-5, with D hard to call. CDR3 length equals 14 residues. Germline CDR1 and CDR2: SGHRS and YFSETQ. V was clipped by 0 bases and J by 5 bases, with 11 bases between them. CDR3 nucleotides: TGCGCCAGCAGCTTGGGACTCCATGGGGAGACCCAGTACTTC. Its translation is CASSLGLHGETQYF.

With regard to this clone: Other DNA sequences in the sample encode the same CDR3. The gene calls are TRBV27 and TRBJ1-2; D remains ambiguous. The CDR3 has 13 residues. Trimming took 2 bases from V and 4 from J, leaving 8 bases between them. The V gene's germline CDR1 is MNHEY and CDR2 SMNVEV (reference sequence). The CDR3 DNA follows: TGTGCCAGCAGTTTAGGGCAGCTCTATGGCTACACCTTC. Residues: CASSLGQLYGYTF.